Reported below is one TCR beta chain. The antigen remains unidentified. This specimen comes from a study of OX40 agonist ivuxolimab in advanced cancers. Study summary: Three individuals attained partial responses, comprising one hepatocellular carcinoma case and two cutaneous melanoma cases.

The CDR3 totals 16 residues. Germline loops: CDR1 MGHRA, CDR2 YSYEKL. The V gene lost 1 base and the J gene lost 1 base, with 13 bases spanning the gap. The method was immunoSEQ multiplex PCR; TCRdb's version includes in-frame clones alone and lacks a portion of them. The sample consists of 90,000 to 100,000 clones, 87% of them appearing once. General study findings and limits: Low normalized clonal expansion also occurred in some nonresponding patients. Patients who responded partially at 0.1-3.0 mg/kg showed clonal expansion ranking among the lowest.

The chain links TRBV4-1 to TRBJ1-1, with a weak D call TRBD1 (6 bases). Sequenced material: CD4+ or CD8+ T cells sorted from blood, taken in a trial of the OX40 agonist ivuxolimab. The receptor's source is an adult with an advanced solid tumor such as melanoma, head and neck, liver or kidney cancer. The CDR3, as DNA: TGCGCCAGCAGCCAAGGCCCAGGGGCAGAGAACACTGAAGCTTTCTTT. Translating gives CASSQGPGAENTEAFF.